The 17 T cell receptor beta chains reported below all come from one sample, sequenced in a study of blood T cell repertoires in COVID-19. The data were produced by immunoSEQ multiplex PCR, yet TCRdb's version contains in-frame clones alone and is incomplete. The sample lists roughly 160,000 clones, over 75% occurring once. Sequences were obtained from peripheral blood. Receptor source: a man of 80 years or more with COVID-19, enrolled during active disease.

V usage is TRBV12-3 or TRBV12-4 and J usage is TRBJ1-5, with D uncertain. V lost 6 bases, J lost 1 base, and 7 bases lay in between. CDR3 length: 13 amino acids. The CDR3 DNA sequence: TGTGCCAGCAGACCACAGAGCAATCAGCCCCAGCATTTT. Translating gives CASRPQSNQPQHF.

The chain employs TRBV6-2 or TRBV6-3 and TRBJ2-5, with 8 nucleotides matching TRBD1. Germline CDR1 reads MNHEY; CDR2 reads SVGEGT. This CDR3 has 16 residues. Trimming at V came to 6 bases and at J to 5 bases, leaving 14 bases not matched to a gene. Here the CDR3 reads CASSRALGRGRETQYF. In nucleotides, the CDR3 is TGTGCCAGCAGCCGAGCTTTGGGCAGGGGGCGCGAGACCCAGTACTTC.

The chain links TRBV10-3 to TRBJ1-1; D perhaps matches TRBD1 (5 bases). V was shortened by 6 bases and J by 3 bases, with 11 bases between the two germline ends. Germline values: CDR1 ENHRY, CDR2 SYGVKD. The CDR3 extends over 13 amino acids. The CDR3 nucleotides read TGTGCCATCAGGAAAGGGGTCGACACTGAAGCTTTCTTT. Its protein product is CAIRKGVDTEAFF.

The chain employs TRBV6-6 and TRBJ1-1, with 9 bases aligning to TRBD1. Germline V gene data show CDR1 as MNHNY and CDR2 as SVGAGI (reference sequence). The CDR3 is made up of 15 amino acids. V lost 2 bases, J lost 5 bases, and 6 bases stayed unmatched. Written as DNA, the CDR3 is TGTGCCAGCAGTTACCCGACCGGGACAGGGACTGAAGCTTTCTTT. Translated, it gives CASSYPTGTGTEAFF.

The chain links TRBV11-2 to TRBJ1-1; 7 bases line up with TRBD1. CDR3 size: 16 residues. Unmatched junction bases numbered 14, after V lost 5 bases and J lost 5 bases. CDR1 and CDR2 from the germline V gene are SGHAT and FQNNGV. The DNA of the CDR3 is TGTGCCAGCAGCCCCGGAGGAAAGGGGGCTTATACTGAAGCTTTCTTT. Its translation is CASSPGGKGAYTEAFF.

V is TRBV5-1 and J is TRBJ2-7, with D possibly TRBD2 on 5 matching bases. The CDR3 contains 14 residues. Germline CDR1 SGHRS, CDR2 YFSETQ. Trimming cost V 0 bases and J 2 bases, with 9 bases left between them. The CDR3 DNA reads TGCGCCAGCAGCTTGGCGGGATTTACCTACGAGCAGTACTTC. It yields the protein CASSLAGFTYEQYF. Full variable domain (missing parts from reference TRBV5-1 and TRBJ2-7): KAGVTQTPRYLIKTRGQQVTLSCSPISGHRSVSWYQQTPGQGLQFLFEYFSETQRNKGNFPGRFSGRQFSNSRSEMNVSTLELGDSALYLCASSLAGFTYEQYFGPGTRLTVT.

Regarding this clone: Other nucleotide sequences in the sample specify the same CDR3. The CDR3 DNA follows: TGTGCCAGCAGCCCGGACAGCCTCTATGGCTACACCTTC. It encodes CASSPDSLYGYTF. The chain uses TRBV5-4 and TRBJ1-2; a possible D gene is TRBD1 (6 bases). Looked up from germline, CDR1 is SGHNT and CDR2 is YYREEE (reference sequence). The germline V and J ends were trimmed by 4 bases and 4 bases, with 11 bases remaining between them. This CDR3 has 13 amino acids.

The chain combines TRBV5-1 with TRBJ2-5; D gene ambiguous. The CDR3 spans 15 residues. Trimming removed 0 bases from V and 1 base from J, with 10 bases in between. Germline loops: CDR1 SGHRS, CDR2 YFSETQ. DNA for the CDR3: TGCGCCAGCAGCTTGGGTCAGAACAGCCAAGAGACCCAGTACTTC. As protein: CASSLGQNSQETQYF. Combining the CDR3 with reference TRBV5-1 and TRBJ2-5 gives the whole variable domain KAGVTQTPRYLIKTRGQQVTLSCSPISGHRSVSWYQQTPGQGLQFLFEYFSETQRNKGNFPGRFSGRQFSNSRSEMNVSTLELGDSALYLCASSLGQNSQETQYFGPGTRLLVL.

The chain uses TRBV5-3 and TRBJ2-3, with 7 nucleotides matching TRBD1. TRBV5-3 qualifies as an ORF whose function is uncertain. V trimming: 5 bases; J trimming: 4 bases; junction bases outside the gene matches: 16. This CDR3 contains 17 residues. CDR3 region: CARRNLPGGQGADTQYF. For the CDR3, the DNA is TGTGCCAGAAGGAACCTCCCTGGGGGCCAGGGGGCAGATACGCAGTATTTT.

The chain joins TRBV20-1 to TRBJ2-3; no clear D gene. This CDR3 has 12 amino acids. Trimming took 3 bases from V and 5 from J, leaving 9 bases between them. The germline V gene encodes CDR1 DFQATT and CDR2 SNEGSKA (reference sequence). CDR3 in amino acids: CSASLAEDTQYF. In nucleotides, the CDR3 is TGCAGTGCTAGTCTCGCGGAAGATACGCAGTATTTT.

This chain joins TRBV15 and TRBJ1-2; the D gene is possibly TRBD1 (6 bases). V lost 3 bases, J lost 1 base, and 15 bases lay in between. Looked up from germline, CDR1 is LNHNV and CDR2 is YYDKDF (reference sequence). The CDR3 totals 16 residues. This CDR3 reads CATSSPSGQLNYGYTF. As DNA, the CDR3 is TGTGCCACCAGCAGCCCTAGCGGACAGCTTAACTATGGCTACACCTTC.

The chain uses TRBV6-5 and TRBJ1-2; TRBD1 might be the D (6 bases). The germline CDR1 and CDR2 sequences are MNHEY and SVGAGI. V was cut by 6 bases and J by 0 bases, with 11 bases left in between. This CDR3 region has 14 residues. Here the CDR3 reads CASSRQAANYGYTF. The CDR3, as DNA: TGTGCCAGCAGCAGACAGGCCGCTAACTATGGCTACACCTTC.

The chain uses TRBV28 and TRBJ1-2; a weak D match, TRBD1 (5 bases). The germline V gene has CDR1 MDHEN and CDR2 SYDVKM. The CDR3 runs to 13 residues. Trimming removed 6 bases at V and 8 bases at J, with 16 bases between. The CDR3, as DNA: TGTGCCAGCAGCCTTCAGGAAGGGGCGGGCTACACCTTC. Its translation: CASSLQEGAGYTF.

This rearrangement joins TRBV9 to TRBJ1-1, with 9 nucleotides matching TRBD1. The CDR3 contains 15 residues. V gave up 2 bases and J gave up 3 bases; unmatched junction bases: 5. Per the germline V gene, CDR1 is SGDLS and CDR2 is YYNGEE. The CDR3 DNA sequence: TGTGCCAGCAGCGTTGGGGGACAGGGTTACACTGAAGCTTTCTTT. Encoded protein: CASSVGGQGYTEAFF.

V gene TRBV2 combines with J gene TRBJ1-1; 10 bases agree with TRBD1. Germline lookup yields CDR1 SNHLY and CDR2 FYNNEI. The CDR3 runs 12 residues. Trimming cost V 7 bases and J 10 bases; bases outside gene matches: 6. This chain's CDR3 is CASTDRGGGAFF. The CDR3 DNA reads TGTGCCAGCACGGACAGGGGGGGAGGAGCTTTCTTT.

The rearrangement links TRBV5-6 to TRBJ1-1; the D is unclear. Per germline, CDR1 SGHDT and CDR2 YYEEEE. The CDR3 runs to 14 residues. Trimming took 0 bases from V and 6 from J, leaving 12 bases between them. The CDR3 reads CASSLVQISSEAFF. The DNA of the CDR3 is TGTGCCAGCAGCTTGGTACAGATTAGTTCTGAAGCTTTCTTT.

This clone was seen only a few times. V and J are TRBV7-9 and TRBJ1-5; D unresolved. V lost 2 bases and J 8 bases, leaving 7 bases between the germline ends. Germline V gene sequence: CDR1 SEHNR, CDR2 FQNEAQ (reference sequence). CDR3 length: 12 residues. The CDR3 loop reads CASSLSSEPQHF. For the CDR3, the DNA is TGTGCCAGCAGCTTATCTTCGGAGCCCCAGCATTTT.